This entry lists 24 T cell receptor beta chains sequenced from one sample in a study of a mutant IDH1 vaccine in newly diagnosed glioma. Time point denoted: baseline, week 1 (first vaccination visit). Treatment denoted: pre-vaccination baseline after standard-of-care therapy. TCRdb's table, derived via immunoSEQ multiplex PCR, lists solely in-frame clones and lacks some. The sample records about 70,000 clones, around 83% being singletons. The sample was peripheral blood mononuclear cells (PBMCs), taken from a glioma patient treated with radiotherapy, temozolomide or both. The receptor source for this set is a woman under 30 with glioma. Some clones in this sample may be carry-over from other donors' samples.

The genes are TRBV6-1 and TRBJ2-5, with 9 bases lining up with TRBD1. Losses at the gene ends were 4 bases for V and 1 base for J; bases not matched to a gene: 4. The CDR3 consists of 15 residues. The germline V gene encodes CDR1 MNHNS and CDR2 SASEGT. This CDR3 is CASSADRGSQETQYF. CDR3 nucleotides: TGTGCCAGCAGTGCAGACAGGGGGTCCCAAGAGACCCAGTACTTC.

The J gene is TRBJ1-1, the V gene TRBV9, with 7 bases lining up with TRBD1. This CDR3 region has 13 residues. Germline lookup yields CDR1 SGDLS and CDR2 YYNGEE. The ends lost 2 bases at V and 3 bases at J; junction bases unmatched: 1. The CDR3 region is CASSVQGDTEAFF. The CDR3 coding sequence is TGTGCCAGCAGCGTTCAGGGGGACACTGAAGCTTTCTTT.

J is TRBJ2-7 and V is TRBV13; 9 bases are a match to TRBD2. Trimming removed 2 bases from V and 2 bases from J; junction bases left unmatched: 1. CDR3 length: 14 residues. CDR1 is PRHDT and CDR2 is FYEKMQ in the germline V gene (reference sequence). The CDR3 sequence is CASSLLAGTYEQYF. CDR3 nucleotides: TGTGCCAGCAGCTTACTAGCGGGAACCTACGAGCAGTACTTC.

The rearrangement joins TRBV7-3 to TRBJ2-5; tentatively, D is TRBD1 (6 bases). The V end lost 1 base, the J end lost 4 bases, and 16 bases lay between the germline ends. Germline V CDR1 and CDR2: SGHTA, FQGTGA. The CDR3 totals 16 residues. This CDR3 reads CASSLRGQGSRETQYF. CDR3 nucleotides: TGTGCCAGCAGCTTAAGGGGTCAGGGGAGTAGAGAGACCCAGTACTTC.

The chain has TRBV9 and TRBJ2-2, with a weak D call TRBD2 (5 bases). V was shortened by 3 bases and J by 4 bases, with 16 bases between the two germline ends. Germline assignment: CDR1 SGDLS and CDR2 YYNGEE. CDR3 length: 16 residues. The CDR3 protein is CASSDLLGEGTGELFF. The CDR3 nucleotides are TGTGCCAGCAGCGACCTACTAGGTGAGGGCACCGGGGAGCTGTTTTTT.

The V and J genes are TRBV6-5 and TRBJ2-7, with D possibly matching TRBD1 (6 bases). The CDR3 contains 11 residues. V was shortened by 9 bases and J by 2 bases, with 8 bases between the two germline ends. Germline V lookup: CDR1 MNHEY, CDR2 SVGAGI. Here the CDR3 DNA reads TGTGCCAGTAAGGGGGCCTACGAGCAGTACTTC. This sequence encodes CASKGAYEQYF.

The V and J genes are TRBV14 and TRBJ2-6; no clear D gene. This CDR3 region has 16 residues. Trimming shortened V by 4 bases and J by 0 bases, and 10 bases separated the two germline ends. Looked up from germline, CDR1 is SGHDN and CDR2 is FVKESK. The CDR3 bases are TGTGCCAGCAGCCGCCGGTTGCCCTCTGGGGCCAACGTCCTGACTTTC. Translating gives CASSRRLPSGANVLTF.

The chain joins TRBV20-1 to TRBJ2-1; D ambiguous. Germline values: CDR1 DFQATT, CDR2 SNEGSKA (reference sequence). CDR3 size: 10 residues. Trimming took 6 bases from V and 4 from J, leaving 4 bases between them. The CDR3 DNA is TGCAGTGCCACTTACAATGAGCAGTTCTTC. Translating gives CSATYNEQFF.

The gene calls are TRBV4-1 and TRBJ1-6; TRBD1 matches 10 bases. The CDR3 extends over 16 amino acids. J was trimmed by 7 bases and V by 3 bases; bases with no gene match: 6. Germline loops: CDR1 MGHRA, CDR2 YSYEKL. CDR3 nucleotides: TGCGCCAGCAGCCACCTGGGACAGGGGACCAATTCACCCCTCCACTTT. It encodes CASSHLGQGTNSPLHF.

V and J are TRBV5-6 and TRBJ1-2; D call uncertain. Germline V lookup: CDR1 SGHDT, CDR2 YYEEEE. The length of the CDR3 is 13 residues. The ends were cut back, 1 base at V and 5 bases at J, with 9 bases in the middle. The CDR3 DNA reads TGTGCCAGCAGCTTGAACACAGCATATGGCTACACCTTC. Translated, it gives CASSLNTAYGYTF.

The chain links TRBV6-6 to TRBJ2-5; weak D call: TRBD2 (7 bases). V gave up 6 bases and J gave up 1 base, with 9 bases separating them. CDR1 is MNHNY and CDR2 is SVGAGI in the germline V gene (reference sequence). This CDR3 comprises 13 residues. The CDR3 DNA reads TGTGCCAGCAGGGGGGGGCTCCAAGAGACCCAGTACTTC. Amino acids: CASRGGLQETQYF.

The chain recombines TRBV9 with TRBJ1-1; a possible D gene is TRBD1 (6 bases). The CDR3 length is 14 residues. Germline assignment: CDR1 SGDLS and CDR2 YYNGEE. V was shortened by 2 bases and J by 2 bases, with 10 bases between the two germline ends. The chain's CDR3 is CASSVRDKNTEAFF. The CDR3 bases are TGTGCCAGCAGCGTGCGGGACAAAAACACTGAAGCTTTCTTT.

The chain joins TRBV7-9 to TRBJ2-7, with 7 nucleotides matching TRBD2. With V trimmed by 7 bases and J by 3 bases, 9 bases remained unmatched. CDR3 length: 14 residues. CDR1 SEHNR and CDR2 FQNEAQ come from the germline V gene (reference sequence). This CDR3 is CASTTGGTIYEQYF. For the CDR3, the DNA is TGTGCCAGCACAACGGGGGGAACGATCTACGAGCAGTACTTC.

This clone showed up just a few times. The rearrangement uses TRBV4-2 and TRBJ1-2; D is perhaps TRBD1 (5 bases). Germline loops: CDR1 LGHNA, CDR2 YNFKEQ. The CDR3 is 15 amino acids. V shed 0 bases and J shed 6 bases, with 14 bases lying between them. This CDR3 is CASSQDGATENGYTF. DNA of the CDR3: TGTGCCAGCAGCCAAGATGGGGCGACGGAGAATGGCTACACCTTC.

The CDR3 DNA sequence: TGTGCCAGCAGGACAGGGAACAACAACAATCAGCCCCAGCATTTT. Its protein product is CASRTGNNNNQPQHF. The rearrangement uses TRBV27 and TRBJ1-5; 7 nucleotides align to TRBD1. CDR3 length: 15 amino acids. V lost 6 bases, J lost 3 bases, and 8 bases stayed unmatched. CDR1 is MNHEY, CDR2 SMNVEV, per germline (reference sequence).

The chain has TRBV6-1 and TRBJ1-5; D remains ambiguous. Trimming took 1 base from V and 0 from J, leaving 7 bases between them. The CDR3 is 15 residues long. The germline gives CDR1 MNHNS, CDR2 SASEGT. For the CDR3, the DNA is TGTGCCAGCAGTGAAGAAGCTGGTAGCAATCAGCCCCAGCATTTT. Its protein product is CASSEEAGSNQPQHF.

The chain recombines TRBV10-3 with TRBJ2-3; D perhaps matches TRBD1 (5 bases). V was cut by 2 bases and J by 1 base, with 10 bases left in between. This CDR3 is 15 amino acids long. CDR1 and CDR2 (germline): ENHRY, SYGVKD. CDR3 nucleotides: TGTGCCATCAGTGAGGGAAGGGGCGGCACAGATACGCAGTATTTT. It specifies CAISEGRGGTDTQYF.

This clone was seen a handful of times. This chain connects TRBV6-6 to TRBJ1-5, with 10 nucleotides matching TRBD1. Germline assignment: CDR1 MNHNY and CDR2 SVGAGI (reference sequence). V dropped 0 bases and J dropped 6; count of bases not matched to a gene: 2. This CDR3 region has 15 residues. The CDR3 DNA follows: TGTGCCAGCAGTTACTCGGGGGACAGGGGTCAGCCCCAGCATTTT. Protein sequence: CASSYSGDRGQPQHF.

The genes are TRBV4-3 and TRBJ1-5, with D maybe TRBD1 (5 bases). This CDR3 region has 14 residues. Germline-derived CDR1 and CDR2 are LGHNA and YSLEER. V was cut by 4 bases and J by 2 bases, with 9 bases left in between. This CDR3 is CASSRDAGNQPQHF. CDR3 in DNA: TGCGCCAGCAGCCGGGACGCAGGCAATCAGCCCCAGCATTTT.

About this clone itself: Other DNA sequences from this sample encode an identical CDR3 as well. V and J are TRBV6-5 and TRBJ1-2, with D unresolved. The CDR3 runs 13 residues. CDR1 and CDR2 (germline): MNHEY, SVGAGI. Trimming took 2 bases from V and 2 from J, leaving 6 bases between them. CDR3 sequence (DNA): TGTGCCAGCAGTTACGGCAGGAACTATGGCTACACCTTC. It translates to CASSYGRNYGYTF.

The chain links TRBV19 to TRBJ2-7; tentative D call: TRBD2 (7 bases). Deletions cut 4 bases from V and 4 bases from J, with 20 bases between. The CDR3 covers 16 residues. The germline V gene has CDR1 LNHDA and CDR2 SQIVND (reference sequence). The CDR3 bases are TGTGCCAGTAGTAGAGACGGGGGGCCGGGAGGATACGAGCAGTACTTC. Translated, it gives CASSRDGGPGGYEQYF.

The J gene is TRBJ1-3, the V gene TRBV5-1; tentatively, D is TRBD1 (6 bases). V was pared by 4 bases and J by 0 bases, with 17 bases between. CDR1 and CDR2 (germline): SGHRS, YFSETQ. This CDR3 spans 17 amino acids. The CDR3 DNA follows: TGCGCCAGCAGCATCGGACAGAATCTCCTCTCTGGAAACACCATATATTTT. Amino acid sequence: CASSIGQNLLSGNTIYF.

This clone was seen just once. The chain is built from TRBV27 and TRBJ2-3; D is ambiguous. V lost 1 base to trimming and J lost 2 bases, with 16 bases between them. The CDR3 spans 17 residues. Germline CDR1 MNHEY, CDR2 SMNVEV (reference sequence). For the CDR3, the DNA is TGTGCCAGCAGTTTATATCGGTTTGGGAAGGACACAGATACGCAGTATTTT. Amino acids: CASSLYRFGKDTDTQYF.

The chain is built from TRBV19 and TRBJ1-1; TRBD1 is a possible D gene (5 bases). The CDR3 has 15 amino acids. Germline lookup yields CDR1 LNHDA and CDR2 SQIVND (reference sequence). V gave up 2 bases and J gave up 1 base, with 11 bases separating them. CDR3 nucleotide sequence: TGTGCCAGTAGTATAACTATGGGGGGGAACACTGAAGCTTTCTTT. Translating gives CASSITMGGNTEAFF.